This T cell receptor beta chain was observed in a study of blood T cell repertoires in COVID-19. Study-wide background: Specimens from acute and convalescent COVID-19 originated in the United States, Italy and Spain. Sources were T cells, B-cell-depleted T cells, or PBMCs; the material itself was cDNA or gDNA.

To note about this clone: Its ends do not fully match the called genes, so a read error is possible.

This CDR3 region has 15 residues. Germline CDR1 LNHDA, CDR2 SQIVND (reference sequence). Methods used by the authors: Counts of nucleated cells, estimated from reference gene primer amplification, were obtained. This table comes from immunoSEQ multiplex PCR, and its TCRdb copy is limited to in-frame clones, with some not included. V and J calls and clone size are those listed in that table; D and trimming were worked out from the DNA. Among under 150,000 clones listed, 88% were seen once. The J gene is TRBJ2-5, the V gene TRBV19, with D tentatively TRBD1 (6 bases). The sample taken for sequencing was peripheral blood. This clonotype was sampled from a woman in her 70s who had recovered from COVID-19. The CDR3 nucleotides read TGTGCCAGTAGTGGTTCGAGACAGGTTCAAGATACCCAGTACTTC. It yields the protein CASSGSRQVQDTQYF. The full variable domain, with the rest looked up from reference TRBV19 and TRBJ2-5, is DGGITQSPKYLFRKEGQNVTLSCEQNLNHDAMYWYRQDPGQGLRLIYYSQIVNDFQKGDIAEGYSVSREKKESFPLTVTSAQKNPTAFYLCASSGSRQVQDTQYFGPGTRLLVL.